This is a list of T cell receptor beta chains from one sample in a study of blood T cell repertoires in COVID-19. Measured with immunoSEQ multiplex PCR; TCRdb has only the in-frame clones, and not every one. The sample has more than 95,000 clones; over 80% are singletons. Specimen: peripheral blood. The receptor source for this set is a man older than 75 with acute or convalescent COVID-19. Each CDR3 is given with its conserved first and last residue. Fields, in order: D gene, V gene, CDR3 length, J gene, clone size, CDR3 DNA, CDR3 protein. The D gene is left open where the match is weak. Only some rows state a clone size, as once, few, many or a class for expanded clones.

D gene: TRBD2; V gene: TRBV4-3; CDR3 length: 18; J gene: TRBJ2-1; clone size: -; CDR3 DNA: TGCGCCAGCAGCCAACGACCTCTGGCGGGAGGCTCCTACAATGAGCAGTTCTTC; CDR3 protein: CASSQRPLAGGSYNEQFF
D gene: -; V gene: TRBV19; CDR3 length: 16; J gene: TRBJ1-4; clone size: -; CDR3 DNA: TGTGCCAGTAGCTCGGGAGAAAGGACCGGTAATGAAAAACTGTTTTTT; CDR3 protein: CASSSGERTGNEKLFF
D gene: TRBD1; V gene: TRBV24-1; CDR3 length: 14; J gene: TRBJ1-4; clone size: -; CDR3 DNA: TGTGCCACCAGTGACCCGATGGGACAGGGTAAACTGTTTTTT; CDR3 protein: CATSDPMGQGKLFF
D gene: -; V gene: TRBV15; CDR3 length: 14; J gene: TRBJ2-5; clone size: few; CDR3 DNA: TGTGCCACCAGCAGGGGAGACACCCCGAGGACCCAGTACTTC; CDR3 protein: CATSRGDTPRTQYF
D gene: -; V gene: TRBV20-1; CDR3 length: 22; J gene: TRBJ2-4; clone size: -; CDR3 DNA: TGCAGTGCTAGTTCTTGGCAGACACCAGACGACACCCGTCTACTAGCCAAAAACATTCAGTACTTC; CDR3 protein: CSASSWQTPDDTRLLAKNIQYF
D gene: -; V gene: TRBV19; CDR3 length: 17; J gene: TRBJ1-2; clone size: -; CDR3 DNA: TGTGCCAGTAGTACGGACAACGGGGCAGGGGTTCTCTATGGCTACACCTTC; CDR3 protein: CASSTDNGAGVLYGYTF
D gene: -; V gene: TRBV30; CDR3 length: 13; J gene: TRBJ1-1; clone size: -; CDR3 DNA: TGTGCCTGGAGTGCCGGGGTGGGCACTGAAGCTTTCTTT; CDR3 protein: CAWSAGVGTEAFF
D gene: -; V gene: TRBV18; CDR3 length: 13; J gene: TRBJ2-5; clone size: -; CDR3 DNA: TGTGCCAGCTCAACAGGGACCCAAGAGACCCAGTACTTC; CDR3 protein: CASSTGTQETQYF
D gene: TRBD2; V gene: TRBV19; CDR3 length: 14; J gene: TRBJ2-1; clone size: -; CDR3 DNA: TGTGCCAGTAGACGAGCGGGGGTCTACAATGAGCAGTTCTTC; CDR3 protein: CASRRAGVYNEQFF
D gene: TRBD2; V gene: TRBV18; CDR3 length: 15; J gene: TRBJ2-7; clone size: -; CDR3 DNA: TGTGCCAGCTCACCAGGGGCTAGCGGGACCTACGAGCAGTACTTC; CDR3 protein: CASSPGASGTYEQYF
D gene: TRBD2; V gene: TRBV6-2/TRBV6-3; CDR3 length: 15; J gene: TRBJ2-7; clone size: -; CDR3 DNA: TGTGCCAGCAGTTACGGGGGGACTAGCGGTTACGAGCAGTACTTC; CDR3 protein: CASSYGGTSGYEQYF
D gene: TRBD1; V gene: TRBV27; CDR3 length: 13; J gene: TRBJ1-2; clone size: -; CDR3 DNA: TGTGCCAGCAGTTTTTCGACAGGGTACGGCTACACCTTC; CDR3 protein: CASSFSTGYGYTF
D gene: -; V gene: TRBV6-1; CDR3 length: 15; J gene: TRBJ1-5; clone size: -; CDR3 DNA: TGTGCCAGCAGTGAAGTTTACCAGGGTTACCAGCCCCAGCATTTT; CDR3 protein: CASSEVYQGYQPQHF
D gene: -; V gene: TRBV7-2; CDR3 length: 16; J gene: TRBJ2-5; clone size: -; CDR3 DNA: TGTGCCAGCAGCCCCATCGCGTCCTTCCCCCAAGAGACCCAGTACTTC; CDR3 protein: CASSPIASFPQETQYF
D gene: -; V gene: TRBV28; CDR3 length: 14; J gene: TRBJ1-1; clone size: -; CDR3 DNA: TGTGCCAGCAGTTTAGAACAGCTGAACACTGAAGCTTTCTTT; CDR3 protein: CASSLEQLNTEAFF
D gene: -; V gene: TRBV9; CDR3 length: 15; J gene: TRBJ2-7; clone size: -; CDR3 DNA: TGTGCCAGCAGCGTATACGGGACAAACGACTACGAGCAGTACTTC; CDR3 protein: CASSVYGTNDYEQYF
D gene: TRBD1; V gene: TRBV30; CDR3 length: 14; J gene: TRBJ1-6; clone size: -; CDR3 DNA: TGTGCCTGTCGACAGGGGTCCTATAATTCACCCCTCCACTTT; CDR3 protein: CACRQGSYNSPLHF
D gene: TRBD1; V gene: TRBV6-5; CDR3 length: 13; J gene: TRBJ1-6; clone size: -; CDR3 DNA: TGTGCCAGCAACAACAGGGGAGTTTCACCCCTCCACTTT; CDR3 protein: CASNNRGVSPLHF
D gene: TRBD2; V gene: TRBV14; CDR3 length: 19; J gene: TRBJ2-3; clone size: -; CDR3 DNA: TGTGCCAGCAGCCAAGATAGGGAGACTAGCGGGAGAAGCACAGATACGCAGTATTTT; CDR3 protein: CASSQDRETSGRSTDTQYF
D gene: TRBD1; V gene: TRBV5-6; CDR3 length: 15; J gene: TRBJ1-1; clone size: -; CDR3 DNA: TGTGCCAGCAGCCCACAGGGGGCGCGTATCGCTGAAGCTTTCTTT; CDR3 protein: CASSPQGARIAEAFF
D gene: -; V gene: TRBV27; CDR3 length: 17; J gene: TRBJ1-4; clone size: -; CDR3 DNA: TGTGCCAGCAGTTCCTACAAAGGGACAATAACTAATGAAAAACTGTTTTTT; CDR3 protein: CASSSYKGTITNEKLFF
D gene: TRBD2; V gene: TRBV27; CDR3 length: 15; J gene: TRBJ2-7; clone size: -; CDR3 DNA: TGTGCCAGCAGTCCTCGGACTAGCGGAGCCTACGAGCAGTACTTC; CDR3 protein: CASSPRTSGAYEQYF
D gene: -; V gene: TRBV14; CDR3 length: 13; J gene: TRBJ2-7; clone size: -; CDR3 DNA: TGTGCCAGCAGCCAAGTTTTAGACAGCGAGCAGTACTTC; CDR3 protein: CASSQVLDSEQYF
D gene: TRBD2; V gene: TRBV18; CDR3 length: 19; J gene: TRBJ2-1; clone size: -; CDR3 DNA: TGTGCCAGCTCATCGGGACTAGCGGGGGGGCCGAGCTCCTACAATGAGCAGTTCTTC; CDR3 protein: CASSSGLAGGPSSYNEQFF
D gene: TRBD1; V gene: TRBV19; CDR3 length: 13; J gene: TRBJ2-1; clone size: -; CDR3 DNA: TGTGCCAGTAGACAGGGGACGGTGAGTGAGCAGTTCTTC; CDR3 protein: CASRQGTVSEQFF
D gene: TRBD2; V gene: TRBV7-2; CDR3 length: 16; J gene: TRBJ2-7; clone size: -; CDR3 DNA: TGTGCCAGCAGCGCACGAGGGACTAGCGGGGCCTACGAGCAGTACTTC; CDR3 protein: CASSARGTSGAYEQYF
D gene: TRBD2; V gene: TRBV5-1; CDR3 length: 15; J gene: TRBJ2-1; clone size: -; CDR3 DNA: TGCGCCAGCAGCTTCTCTAGCGGGAGGGCCAATGAGCAGTTCTTC; CDR3 protein: CASSFSSGRANEQFF
D gene: TRBD1; V gene: TRBV27; CDR3 length: 14; J gene: TRBJ1-2; clone size: -; CDR3 DNA: TGTGCCAGCAGTTTCTTCCAGGGGGCGGGAGGCTACACCTTC; CDR3 protein: CASSFFQGAGGYTF
D gene: -; V gene: TRBV29-1; CDR3 length: 13; J gene: TRBJ2-7; clone size: -; CDR3 DNA: TGCAGCGTTGGGGGGCTCCCTACCTACGAGCAGTACTTC; CDR3 protein: CSVGGLPTYEQYF
D gene: TRBD1; V gene: TRBV30; CDR3 length: 15; J gene: TRBJ2-7; clone size: -; CDR3 DNA: TGTGCCTGGAGTGTACGGACAGGTCGCTCCTACGAGCAGTACTTC; CDR3 protein: CAWSVRTGRSYEQYF
D gene: TRBD1; V gene: TRBV4-3; CDR3 length: 15; J gene: TRBJ2-1; clone size: -; CDR3 DNA: TGCGCCAGCAGCCTCCCGGGACAGGGCGGCAATGAGCAGTTCTTC; CDR3 protein: CASSLPGQGGNEQFF
D gene: -; V gene: TRBV11-2; CDR3 length: 15; J gene: TRBJ2-5; clone size: -; CDR3 DNA: TGTGCCAGCAGCCCCACTTCTGGGGCTTGGGAGACCCAGTACTTC; CDR3 protein: CASSPTSGAWETQYF
D gene: TRBD1; V gene: TRBV18; CDR3 length: 14; J gene: TRBJ1-6; clone size: -; CDR3 DNA: TGTGCCAGCTCTCGGGACAGGGGCGAATCACCCCTCCACTTT; CDR3 protein: CASSRDRGESPLHF
D gene: -; V gene: TRBV6-2/TRBV6-3; CDR3 length: 16; J gene: TRBJ1-6; clone size: -; CDR3 DNA: TGTGCCAGCAGTTACTTGGGAGGCTACGCAGGCTCACCCCTCCACTTT; CDR3 protein: CASSYLGGYAGSPLHF
D gene: -; V gene: TRBV11-3; CDR3 length: 14; J gene: TRBJ2-7; clone size: -; CDR3 DNA: TGTGCCAGCAGCTTAGGGACAAACTCCTACGAGCAGTACTTC; CDR3 protein: CASSLGTNSYEQYF
D gene: -; V gene: TRBV7-2; CDR3 length: 16; J gene: TRBJ1-1; clone size: -; CDR3 DNA: TGTGCCAGCAGCCCGCGGTTGATATCGATGAACACTGAAGCTTTCTTT; CDR3 protein: CASSPRLISMNTEAFF
D gene: -; V gene: TRBV2; CDR3 length: 12; J gene: TRBJ1-2; clone size: -; CDR3 DNA: TGTGCCACCGGGGGGGCTAACTATGGCTACACCTTC; CDR3 protein: CATGGANYGYTF
D gene: -; V gene: TRBV5-6; CDR3 length: 14; J gene: TRBJ1-1; clone size: -; CDR3 DNA: TGTGCCAGCAGCTTGGGAGCGATGAACACTGAAGCTTTCTTT; CDR3 protein: CASSLGAMNTEAFF
D gene: TRBD2; V gene: TRBV12-3/TRBV12-4; CDR3 length: 13; J gene: TRBJ2-3; clone size: -; CDR3 DNA: TGTGCCAGCAGCCGGACTAGCAGGGATACGCAGTATTTT; CDR3 protein: CASSRTSRDTQYF
D gene: -; V gene: TRBV7-2; CDR3 length: 16; J gene: TRBJ1-4; clone size: few; CDR3 DNA: TGTGCCAGCAGCTTATCTCGGGGGGCGCCTAATGAAAAACTGTTTTTT; CDR3 protein: CASSLSRGAPNEKLFF
D gene: -; V gene: TRBV6-5; CDR3 length: 16; J gene: TRBJ1-6; clone size: -; CDR3 DNA: TGTGCCAGCAGTTACGGGGGGACGGGTTCGGGATCACCCCTCCACTTT; CDR3 protein: CASSYGGTGSGSPLHF
D gene: TRBD1; V gene: TRBV7-2; CDR3 length: 15; J gene: TRBJ1-2; clone size: -; CDR3 DNA: TGTGCCAGCAGCTTGGGACCGGGACAGGGGTTGGGCTACACCTTC; CDR3 protein: CASSLGPGQGLGYTF
D gene: -; V gene: TRBV5-4; CDR3 length: 14; J gene: TRBJ2-7; clone size: few; CDR3 DNA: TGTGCCAGCAGCTTGGTTGGAGGGGGCGACGAGCAGTACTTC; CDR3 protein: CASSLVGGGDEQYF
D gene: -; V gene: TRBV20-1; CDR3 length: 13; J gene: TRBJ2-5; clone size: -; CDR3 DNA: TGCAGTGCTAGTCGGACAGTACAAGAGACCCAGTACTTC; CDR3 protein: CSASRTVQETQYF
D gene: -; V gene: TRBV7-2; CDR3 length: 14; J gene: TRBJ1-5; clone size: -; CDR3 DNA: TGTGCCAGCAGTCTAGGGAGGGACAATCAGCCCCAGCATTTT; CDR3 protein: CASSLGRDNQPQHF
D gene: -; V gene: TRBV7-8; CDR3 length: 15; J gene: TRBJ2-1; clone size: -; CDR3 DNA: TGTGCCAGCAGCCAGCGGACAGCCTCCTACAATGAGCAGTTCTTC; CDR3 protein: CASSQRTASYNEQFF
D gene: -; V gene: TRBV7-2; CDR3 length: 15; J gene: TRBJ1-3; clone size: -; CDR3 DNA: TGTGCCAGCAGCTTAGTTGGGGCAGAGGGAAACACCATATATTTT; CDR3 protein: CASSLVGAEGNTIYF
D gene: TRBD2; V gene: TRBV11-2; CDR3 length: 15; J gene: TRBJ2-3; clone size: -; CDR3 DNA: TGTGCCAGCAGCACTCGTTTAGCGGGGGAAGATACGCAGTATTTT; CDR3 protein: CASSTRLAGEDTQYF
D gene: -; V gene: TRBV9; CDR3 length: 14; J gene: TRBJ2-1; clone size: -; CDR3 DNA: TGTGCCAGCAGCGTAGTCGCAGGGCGGAATGAGCAGTTCTTC; CDR3 protein: CASSVVAGRNEQFF
D gene: TRBD2; V gene: TRBV5-5; CDR3 length: 16; J gene: TRBJ2-1; clone size: -; CDR3 DNA: TGTGCCAGCAGCTTGGTTGTGGGAGGGCCGGGGAATGAGCAGTTCTTC; CDR3 protein: CASSLVVGGPGNEQFF
D gene: -; V gene: TRBV7-2; CDR3 length: 14; J gene: TRBJ1-1; clone size: -; CDR3 DNA: TGTGCCAGCAGCCCGGACAGACTGAACACTGAAGCTTTCTTT; CDR3 protein: CASSPDRLNTEAFF
D gene: TRBD2; V gene: TRBV18; CDR3 length: 17; J gene: TRBJ2-7; clone size: once; CDR3 DNA: TGTGCCAGCTCACCATTGGGCTTCGCGGGAGGGCTCTACGAGCAGTACTTC; CDR3 protein: CASSPLGFAGGLYEQYF
D gene: TRBD1; V gene: TRBV5-6; CDR3 length: 13; J gene: TRBJ2-5; clone size: -; CDR3 DNA: TGTGCCAGCAGCTTTACAGGGGAGAAGACCCAGTACTTC; CDR3 protein: CASSFTGEKTQYF
D gene: -; V gene: TRBV11-2; CDR3 length: 13; J gene: TRBJ1-1; clone size: -; CDR3 DNA: TGTGCCAGCAGCAGGGGCGGGAACACTGAAGCTTTCTTT; CDR3 protein: CASSRGGNTEAFF
D gene: -; V gene: TRBV5-1; CDR3 length: 14; J gene: TRBJ1-1; clone size: few; CDR3 DNA: TGCGCCAGCAGCTTGGAAATCTTTCCCACTGAAGCTTTCTTT; CDR3 protein: CASSLEIFPTEAFF
D gene: -; V gene: TRBV5-4; CDR3 length: 14; J gene: TRBJ2-7; clone size: once; CDR3 DNA: TGTGCCAGCACCTACGCAGGGGGGCGGAACGAGCAGTACTTC; CDR3 protein: CASTYAGGRNEQYF
D gene: -; V gene: TRBV7-9; CDR3 length: 13; J gene: TRBJ1-1; clone size: few; CDR3 DNA: TGTGCCAGCAGCCGCAGGGTTGGTACTGAAGCTTTCTTT; CDR3 protein: CASSRRVGTEAFF
D gene: -; V gene: TRBV11-2; CDR3 length: 13; J gene: TRBJ1-2; clone size: -; CDR3 DNA: TGTGCCAGCAGCTTAGCGGGGAACTATGGCTACACCTTC; CDR3 protein: CASSLAGNYGYTF
D gene: TRBD1; V gene: TRBV7-8; CDR3 length: 16; J gene: TRBJ2-3; clone size: -; CDR3 DNA: TGTGCCAGCAGCTTAGCCGGACAGGGTTGGACAGATACGCAGTATTTT; CDR3 protein: CASSLAGQGWTDTQYF